This T cell receptor beta chain came from a study of blood T cell repertoires in COVID-19. The overall study: Acute and convalescent COVID-19 specimens originated in the United States, Italy and Spain. PBMCs, B-cell-depleted T cells, or T cells were the source of the cDNA or gDNA that made up the material.

Original methodology: Using reference gene primer amplification, nucleated cell counts were estimated. The table came from immunoSEQ multiplex PCR; TCRdb's copy has only in-frame clones and leaves some out. V and J calls plus clone size are reproduced from that table; the DNA served to infer D and trimming. There are 95,000 to 100,000 clones in the sample; 75% to 90% occur only once, and over 1.5% lies in the top ten. Germline CDR1 SGHTA, CDR2 FQGNSA. The CDR3 has 15 residues. The V gene lost 2 bases and the J gene lost 4 bases, with 15 bases spanning the gap. The sequence derives from a man at least 80 years old with acute or convalescent COVID-19. The chain couples TRBV7-2 to TRBJ2-7; D is perhaps TRBD2 (5 bases). Specimen: peripheral blood. The CDR3 is CASSLTAGIQYEQYF. The DNA for the CDR3 is TGTGCCAGCAGCTTAACCGCCGGGATACAGTACGAGCAGTACTTC.